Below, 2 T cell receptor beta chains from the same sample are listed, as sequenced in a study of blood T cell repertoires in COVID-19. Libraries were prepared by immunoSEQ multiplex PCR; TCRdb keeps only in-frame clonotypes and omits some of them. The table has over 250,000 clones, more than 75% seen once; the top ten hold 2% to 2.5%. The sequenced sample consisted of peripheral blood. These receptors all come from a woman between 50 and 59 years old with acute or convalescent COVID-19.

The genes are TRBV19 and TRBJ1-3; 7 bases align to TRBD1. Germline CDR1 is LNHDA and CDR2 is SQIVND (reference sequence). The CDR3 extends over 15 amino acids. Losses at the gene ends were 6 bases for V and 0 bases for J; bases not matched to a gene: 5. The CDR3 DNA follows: TGTGCCAGTAGGGACAGGACCTTCTCTGGAAACACCATATATTTT. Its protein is CASRDRTFSGNTIYF.

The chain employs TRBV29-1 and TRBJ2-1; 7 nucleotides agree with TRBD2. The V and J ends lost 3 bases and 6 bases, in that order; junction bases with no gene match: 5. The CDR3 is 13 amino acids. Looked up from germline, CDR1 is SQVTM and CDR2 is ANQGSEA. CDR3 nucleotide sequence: TGCAGCGTTGACCGGCGGGAGCTCAATGAGCAGTTCTTC. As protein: CSVDRRELNEQFF.